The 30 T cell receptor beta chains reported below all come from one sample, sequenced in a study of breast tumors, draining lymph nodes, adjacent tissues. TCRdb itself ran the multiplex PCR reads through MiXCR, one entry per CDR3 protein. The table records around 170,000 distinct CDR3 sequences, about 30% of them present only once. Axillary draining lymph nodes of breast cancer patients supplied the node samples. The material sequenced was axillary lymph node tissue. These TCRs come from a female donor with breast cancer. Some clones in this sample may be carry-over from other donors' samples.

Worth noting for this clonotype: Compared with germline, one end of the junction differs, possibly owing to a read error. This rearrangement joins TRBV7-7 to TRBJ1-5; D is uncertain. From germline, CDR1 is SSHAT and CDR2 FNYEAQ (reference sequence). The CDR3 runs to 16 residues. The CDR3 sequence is CASSSNIGRANQPQHF. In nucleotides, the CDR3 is TGTGCTAGCAGCTCTAACATCGGGCGGGCAAATCAGCCCCAGCATTTT.

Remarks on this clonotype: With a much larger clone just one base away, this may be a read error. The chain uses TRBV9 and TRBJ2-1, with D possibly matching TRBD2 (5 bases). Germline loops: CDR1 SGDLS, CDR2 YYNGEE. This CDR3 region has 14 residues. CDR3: CASSAGEPQQEQSF. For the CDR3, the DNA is TGTGCCAGCAGCGCCGGGGAGCCTCAGCAGGAGCAGTCCTTC.

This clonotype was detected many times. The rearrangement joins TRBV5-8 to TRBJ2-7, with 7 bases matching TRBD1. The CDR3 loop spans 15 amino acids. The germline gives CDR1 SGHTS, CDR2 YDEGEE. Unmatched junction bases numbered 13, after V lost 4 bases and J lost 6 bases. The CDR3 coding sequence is TGTGCCAGCAGCGGATCTGGGACAGCTTCCCGCGAGCAGTACTTC. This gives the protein CASSGSGTASREQYF.

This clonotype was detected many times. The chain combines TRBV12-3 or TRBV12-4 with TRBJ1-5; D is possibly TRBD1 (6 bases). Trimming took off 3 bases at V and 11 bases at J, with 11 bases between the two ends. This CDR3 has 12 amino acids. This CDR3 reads CASSFSEGAQHF. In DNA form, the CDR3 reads TGTGCCAGCAGTTTTTCGGAGGGGGCCCAGCATTTT.

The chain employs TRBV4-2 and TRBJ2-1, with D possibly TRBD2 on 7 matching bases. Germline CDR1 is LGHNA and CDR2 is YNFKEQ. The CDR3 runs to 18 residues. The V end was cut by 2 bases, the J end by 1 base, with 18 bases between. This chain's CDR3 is CASSQRSAGQVSYNEQFF. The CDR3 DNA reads TGTGCCAGCAGCCAAAGGTCAGCGGGACAAGTATCCTACAATGAGCAGTTCTTC.

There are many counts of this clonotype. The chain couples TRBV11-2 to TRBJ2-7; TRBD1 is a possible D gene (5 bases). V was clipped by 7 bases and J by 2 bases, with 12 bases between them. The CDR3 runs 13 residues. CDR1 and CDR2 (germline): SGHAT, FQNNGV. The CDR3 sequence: CASTVGATYEQYF. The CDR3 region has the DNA TGTGCCAGCACCGTAGGGGCCACCTACGAGCAGTACTTC. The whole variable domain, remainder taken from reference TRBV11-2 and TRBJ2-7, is EAGVAQSPRYKIIEKRQSVAFWCNPISGHATLYWYQQILGQGPKLLIQFQNNGVVDDSQLPKDRFSAERLKGVDSTLKIQPAKLEDSAVYLCASTVGATYEQYFGPGTRLTVT.

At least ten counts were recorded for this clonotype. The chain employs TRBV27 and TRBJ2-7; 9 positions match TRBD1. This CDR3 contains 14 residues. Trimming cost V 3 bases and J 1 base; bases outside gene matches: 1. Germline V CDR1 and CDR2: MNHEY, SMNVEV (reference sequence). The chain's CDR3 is CASSFGTGSYEQYF. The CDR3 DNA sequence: TGTGCCAGCAGTTTCGGGACAGGGTCCTACGAGCAGTACTTC.

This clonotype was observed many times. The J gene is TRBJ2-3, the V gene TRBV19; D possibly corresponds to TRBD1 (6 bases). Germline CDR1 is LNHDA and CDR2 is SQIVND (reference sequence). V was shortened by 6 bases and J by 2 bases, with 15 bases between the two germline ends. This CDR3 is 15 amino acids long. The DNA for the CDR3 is TGTGCCAGTAGGGACGACAGGACCAACACAGATACGCAGTATTTT. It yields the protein CASRDDRTNTDTQYF. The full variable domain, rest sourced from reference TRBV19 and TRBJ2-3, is DGGITQSPKYLFRKEGQNVTLSCEQNLNHDAMYWYRQDPGQGLRLIYYSQIVNDFQKGDIAEGYSVSREKKESFPLTVTSAQKNPTAFYLCASRDDRTNTDTQYFGPGTRLTVL.

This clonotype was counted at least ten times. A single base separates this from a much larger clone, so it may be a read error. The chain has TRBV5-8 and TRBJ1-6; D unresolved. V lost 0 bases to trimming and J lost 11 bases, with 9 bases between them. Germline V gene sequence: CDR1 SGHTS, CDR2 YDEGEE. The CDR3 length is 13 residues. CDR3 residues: CASSLARPAPLHF. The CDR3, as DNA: TGTGCCAGCAGCTTGGCCAGGCCCGCACCCCTCCACTTT.

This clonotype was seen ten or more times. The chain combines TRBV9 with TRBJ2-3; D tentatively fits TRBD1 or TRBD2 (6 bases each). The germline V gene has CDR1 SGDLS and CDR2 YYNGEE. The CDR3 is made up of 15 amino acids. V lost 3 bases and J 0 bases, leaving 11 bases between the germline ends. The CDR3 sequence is CASSERGDSTDTQYF. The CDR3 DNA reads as TGTGCCAGCAGCGAGAGGGGGGATAGCACAGATACGCAGTATTTT.

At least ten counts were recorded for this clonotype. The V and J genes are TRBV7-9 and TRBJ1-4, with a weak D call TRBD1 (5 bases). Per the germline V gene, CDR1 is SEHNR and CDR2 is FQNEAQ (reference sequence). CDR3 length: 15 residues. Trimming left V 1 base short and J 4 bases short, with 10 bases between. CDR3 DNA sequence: TGTGCCAGCAGCTTAGACCTGGGGGTTAATGAAAAACTGTTTTTT. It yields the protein CASSLDLGVNEKLFF.

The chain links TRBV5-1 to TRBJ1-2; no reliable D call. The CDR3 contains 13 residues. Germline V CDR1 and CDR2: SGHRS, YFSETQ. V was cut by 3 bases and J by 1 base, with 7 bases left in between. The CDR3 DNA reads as TGCGCCAGCAGCTCCGACGGTAACTATGGCTACACCTTC. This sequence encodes CASSSDGNYGYTF.

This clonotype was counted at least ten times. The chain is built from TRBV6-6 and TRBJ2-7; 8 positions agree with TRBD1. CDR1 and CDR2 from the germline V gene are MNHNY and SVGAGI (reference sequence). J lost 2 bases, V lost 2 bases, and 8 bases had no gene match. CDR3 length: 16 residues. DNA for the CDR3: TGTGCCAGCAGTTACCGTACGGACAGGGAAACCTACGAGCAGTACTTC. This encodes CASSYRTDRETYEQYF.

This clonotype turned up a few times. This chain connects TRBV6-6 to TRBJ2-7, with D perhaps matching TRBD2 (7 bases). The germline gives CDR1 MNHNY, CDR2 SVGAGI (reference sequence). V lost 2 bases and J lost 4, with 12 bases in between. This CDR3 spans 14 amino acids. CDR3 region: CASSYEGGDYEQYF. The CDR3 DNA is TGTGCCAGCAGTTACGAGGGGGGGGATTACGAGCAGTACTTC.

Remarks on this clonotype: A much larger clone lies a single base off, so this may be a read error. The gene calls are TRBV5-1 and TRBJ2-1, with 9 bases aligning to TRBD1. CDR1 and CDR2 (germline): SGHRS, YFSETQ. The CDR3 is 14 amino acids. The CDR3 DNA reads TGCGCCAGTTCCGGGACAGGGACCCCACCGGAGCGGTTCTTC. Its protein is CASSGTGTPPERFF.

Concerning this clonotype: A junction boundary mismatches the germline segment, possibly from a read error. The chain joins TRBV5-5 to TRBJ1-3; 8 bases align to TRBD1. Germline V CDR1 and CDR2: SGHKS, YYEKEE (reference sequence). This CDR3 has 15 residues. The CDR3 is CASSLAGGSGNTTYF. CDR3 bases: TGTGCCAGCAGCTTGGCAGGGGGCTCTGGAAACACCACATATTTT. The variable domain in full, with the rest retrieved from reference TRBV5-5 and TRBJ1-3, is DAGVTQSPTHLIKTRGQQVTLRCSPISGHKSVSWYQQVLGQGPQFIFQYYEKEERGRGNFPDRFSARQFPNYSSELNVNALLLGDSALYLCASSLAGGSGNTTYFGEGSWLTVV.

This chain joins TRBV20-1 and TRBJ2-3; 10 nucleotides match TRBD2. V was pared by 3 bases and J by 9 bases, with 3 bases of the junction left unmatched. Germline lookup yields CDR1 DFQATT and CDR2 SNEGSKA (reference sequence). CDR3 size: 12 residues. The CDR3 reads CSASLAGATQYF. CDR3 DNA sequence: TGCAGTGCTAGCCTAGCGGGAGCCACGCAGTATTTT.

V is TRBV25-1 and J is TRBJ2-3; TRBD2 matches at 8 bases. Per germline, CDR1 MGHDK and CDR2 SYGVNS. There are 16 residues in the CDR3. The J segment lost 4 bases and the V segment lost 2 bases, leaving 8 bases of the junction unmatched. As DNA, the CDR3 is TGTGCCAGCAGTGAAGGTGTAGCGGGGAACTCAGATACGCAGTATTTT. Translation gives CASSEGVAGNSDTQYF.

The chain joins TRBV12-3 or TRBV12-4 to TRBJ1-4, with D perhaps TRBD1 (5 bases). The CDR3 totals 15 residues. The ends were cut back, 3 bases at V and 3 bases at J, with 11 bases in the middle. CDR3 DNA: TGTGCCAGCAGTTTGGTGGGACCGGCTAATGAAAAACTGTTTTTT. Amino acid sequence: CASSLVGPANEKLFF.

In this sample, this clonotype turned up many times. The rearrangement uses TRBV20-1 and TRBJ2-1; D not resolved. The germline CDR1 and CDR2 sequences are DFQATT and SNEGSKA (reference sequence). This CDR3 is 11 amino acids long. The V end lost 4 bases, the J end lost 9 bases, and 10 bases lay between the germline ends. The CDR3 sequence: CSATAAAEQFF. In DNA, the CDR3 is TGCAGTGCTACCGCGGCCGCTGAGCAGTTCTTC.

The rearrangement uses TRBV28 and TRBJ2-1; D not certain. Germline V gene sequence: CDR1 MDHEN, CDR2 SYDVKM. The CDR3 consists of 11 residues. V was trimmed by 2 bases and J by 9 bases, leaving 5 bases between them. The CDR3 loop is CASSLNAEQFF. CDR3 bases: TGTGCCAGCAGTTTAAACGCTGAGCAGTTCTTC. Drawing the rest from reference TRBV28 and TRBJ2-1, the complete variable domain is DVKVTQSSRYLVKRTGEKVFLECVQDMDHENMFWYRQDPGLGLRLIYFSYDVKMKEKGDIPEGYSVSREKKERFSLILESASTNQTSMYLCASSLNAEQFFGPGTRLTVL.

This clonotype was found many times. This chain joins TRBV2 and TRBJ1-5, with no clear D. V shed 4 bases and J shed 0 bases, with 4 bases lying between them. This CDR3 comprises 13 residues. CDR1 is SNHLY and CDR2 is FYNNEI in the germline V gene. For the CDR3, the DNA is TGTGCCAGCAGTGTTTATAGCAATCAGCCCCAGCATTTT. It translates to CASSVYSNQPQHF.

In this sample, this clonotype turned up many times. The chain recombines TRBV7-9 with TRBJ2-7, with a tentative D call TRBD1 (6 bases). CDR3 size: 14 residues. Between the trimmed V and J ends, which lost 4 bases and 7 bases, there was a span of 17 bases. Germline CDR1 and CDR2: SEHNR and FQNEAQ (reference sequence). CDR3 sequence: CASSWGHPPEEQYF. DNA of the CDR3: TGTGCCAGCAGCTGGGGACACCCTCCTGAGGAGCAGTACTTC.

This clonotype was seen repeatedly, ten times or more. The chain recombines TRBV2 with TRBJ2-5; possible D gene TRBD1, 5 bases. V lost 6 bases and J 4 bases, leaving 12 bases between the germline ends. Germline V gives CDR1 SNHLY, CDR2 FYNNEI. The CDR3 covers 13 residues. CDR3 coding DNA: TGTGCCAGCAGCCCGAACAGGAGAGAGACCCAGTACTTC. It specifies CASSPNRRETQYF.

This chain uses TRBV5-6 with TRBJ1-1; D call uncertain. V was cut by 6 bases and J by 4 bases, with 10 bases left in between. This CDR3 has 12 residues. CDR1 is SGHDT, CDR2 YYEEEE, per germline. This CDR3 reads CASNRHLTEAFF. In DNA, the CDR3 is TGTGCCAGCAACCGACACCTCACTGAAGCTTTCTTT.

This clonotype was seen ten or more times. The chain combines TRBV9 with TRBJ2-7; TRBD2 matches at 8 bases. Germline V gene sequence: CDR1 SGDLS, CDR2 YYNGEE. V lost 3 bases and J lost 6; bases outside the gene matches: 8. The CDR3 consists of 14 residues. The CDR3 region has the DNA TGTGCCAGCAGCGCTAGCGGGTCTAGCCGCGAGCAGTACTTC. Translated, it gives CASSASGSSREQYF.

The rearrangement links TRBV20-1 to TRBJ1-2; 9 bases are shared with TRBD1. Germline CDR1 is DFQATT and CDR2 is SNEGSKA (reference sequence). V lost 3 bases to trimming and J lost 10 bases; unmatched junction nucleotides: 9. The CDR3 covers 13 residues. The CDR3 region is CSARGGQGGAYTF. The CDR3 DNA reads TGCAGTGCTAGGGGGGGACAGGGTGGAGCCTACACCTTC.

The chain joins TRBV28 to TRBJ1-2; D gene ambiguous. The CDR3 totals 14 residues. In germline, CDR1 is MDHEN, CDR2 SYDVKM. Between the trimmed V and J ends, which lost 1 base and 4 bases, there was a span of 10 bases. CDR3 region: CASSLLNGPYGYTF. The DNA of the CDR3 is TGTGCCAGCAGTTTATTAAACGGGCCCTATGGCTACACCTTC.

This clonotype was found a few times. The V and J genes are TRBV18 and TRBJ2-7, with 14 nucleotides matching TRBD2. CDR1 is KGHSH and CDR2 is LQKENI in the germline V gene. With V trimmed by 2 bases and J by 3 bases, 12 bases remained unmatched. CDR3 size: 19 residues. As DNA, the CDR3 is TGTGCCAGCTCACCAAGCTTGGGGACTAGCGGGAGAGGAGGCTACGAGCAGTACTTC. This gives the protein CASSPSLGTSGRGGYEQYF.

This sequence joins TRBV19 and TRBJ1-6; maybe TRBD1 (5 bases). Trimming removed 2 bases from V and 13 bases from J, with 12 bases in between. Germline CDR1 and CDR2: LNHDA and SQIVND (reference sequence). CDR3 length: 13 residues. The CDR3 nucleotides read TGTGCCAGTAGTATAAGGACATTATCTCCCCTCCACTTT. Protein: CASSIRTLSPLHF.